The entry that follows covers one TCR beta chain sequence. Antigen unknown. The germline V gene has CDR1 DFQATT and CDR2 SNEGSKA (reference sequence). The CDR3 covers 14 residues. Trimming stripped 0 bases from V and 8 bases from J, with 14 bases between. This record comes from a study of blood T cells in healthy people across ages. Study as a whole: There was about one barcoded beta molecule captured by template switching per two T cells. Whole-study results and caveats: Roughly linear declines in TCR beta diversity per million T cells occurred with age.

A sample-barcoded 5' primer and a J-beta primer mix were used in a second PCR of about 7 to 12 cycles. Sequencing of every sample gave 3 million or more CDR3-containing paired-end reads. From the 5' RACE reads, TCRdb called clonotypes with MiXCR, one entry per CDR3 protein. The sample includes around 2 million distinct CDR3 sequences, 39% of them seen just once. Peripheral blood samples of 9.5 to 10 milliliters were drawn from each donor. The sequence was collected from a human donor in good health. The sample comprised blood. V and J are TRBV20-1 and TRBJ2-1; TRBD1 or TRBD2 may be the D gene (5 bases each). The CDR3: CSARDGRGGDEQFF. The CDR3 DNA is TGCAGTGCTAGAGATGGCCGGGGCGGCGATGAGCAGTTCTTC.